Listed here is a single TCR beta chain. Its specificity is unknown. These data belong to a study of cytomegalovirus exposure and HLA in healthy donors. General study findings and limits: There were 150 or so TCR beta chains listed as cytomegalovirus-associated. Previous analysis showed most TCR beta V segments were productive about 87% or about 30% of the time. CMV serostatus was the only recorded immune exposure for donors. Most likely, a cluster of highly shared sequence variants arose as a sequencing artifact.

V trimming: 2 bases; J trimming: 3 bases; junction bases outside the gene matches: 6. This CDR3 contains 15 residues. Germline V gene data show CDR1 as GTSNPN and CDR2 as SVGIG (reference sequence). PCR involved 60 Vbeta and 13 Jbeta primers. TCRdb keeps only in-frame clones here, not all; method: immunoSEQ multiplex PCR. The sample shows more than 75,000 clones, 70% to 80% of them seen only once. The specimen was PBMCs. This TCR was recovered from a man younger than 40 in good health and CMV-seronegative. The V and J genes are TRBV30 and TRBJ1-5, with 8 bases matching TRBD1. CDR3 region: CAWSSGTGYNQPQHF. The CDR3 region has the DNA TGTGCCTGGAGTTCTGGGACAGGCTACAATCAGCCCCAGCATTTT.